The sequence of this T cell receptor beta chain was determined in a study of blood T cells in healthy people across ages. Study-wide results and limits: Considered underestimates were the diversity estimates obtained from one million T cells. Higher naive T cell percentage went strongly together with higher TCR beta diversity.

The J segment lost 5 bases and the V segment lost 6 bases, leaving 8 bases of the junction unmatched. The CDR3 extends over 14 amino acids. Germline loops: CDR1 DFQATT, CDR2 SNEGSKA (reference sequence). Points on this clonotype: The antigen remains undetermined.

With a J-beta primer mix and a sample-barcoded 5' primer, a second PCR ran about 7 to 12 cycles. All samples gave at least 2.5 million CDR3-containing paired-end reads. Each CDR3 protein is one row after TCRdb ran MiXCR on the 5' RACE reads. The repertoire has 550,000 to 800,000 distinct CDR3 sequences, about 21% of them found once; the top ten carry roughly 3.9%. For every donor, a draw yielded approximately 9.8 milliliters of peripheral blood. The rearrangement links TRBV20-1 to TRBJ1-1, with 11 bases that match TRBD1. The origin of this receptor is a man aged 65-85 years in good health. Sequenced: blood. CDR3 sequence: CSAPPGQGVTEAFF. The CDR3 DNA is TGCAGTGCCCCTCCGGGACAGGGGGTGACTGAAGCTTTCTTT.